This entry lists 17 T cell receptor beta chains sequenced from one sample in a study of identical twins. TCRdb analysed the 5' RACE reads with MiXCR anew, one entry per CDR3 protein. The sample records 240,000 or so distinct CDR3 sequences, roughly an eighth being singletons. The sample was also linked to a second study, of yellow fever vaccine responses in identical twins.

Sequences were obtained from memory (CD45RO+) T cells sorted from blood. Source of these receptors: a woman between 18 and 29 years old in good health.

This clonotype was picked up many times. V gene TRBV5-1 combines with J gene TRBJ1-4; D call uncertain. This CDR3 has 13 amino acids. Germline V CDR1 and CDR2: SGHRS, YFSETQ. Between the trimmed V and J ends, which lost 5 bases and 6 bases, there was a span of 11 bases. The CDR3 region is CASSDGVDEKLFF. CDR3 nucleotide sequence: TGCGCCAGCAGTGATGGGGTGGATGAAAAACTGTTTTTT.

The V and J genes are TRBV30 and TRBJ2-3; 9 bases line up with TRBD2. CDR3 length: 17 amino acids. Per germline, CDR1 GTSNPN and CDR2 SVGIG (reference sequence). The ends lost 0 bases at V and 4 bases at J; junction bases unmatched: 11. The CDR3 bases are TGTGCCTGGAGTGTACAGGCCCTAGCGGGATTGGCAGATACGCAGTATTTT. It specifies CAWSVQALAGLADTQYF.

V and J are TRBV5-1 and TRBJ2-3; D gene ambiguous. Germline-derived CDR1 and CDR2 are SGHRS and YFSETQ. CDR3 length equals 13 residues. Trimming removed 0 bases from V and 8 bases from J, with 10 bases in between. CDR3 in DNA: TGCGCCAGCAGCTTGGTAACCCTGGGTACGCAGTATTTT. Translated, it gives CASSLVTLGTQYF.

The chain links TRBV11-2 to TRBJ2-1; D unresolved. The CDR3 consists of 13 residues. Germline CDR1 SGHAT, CDR2 FQNNGV. The V gene lost 3 bases and the J gene lost 7 bases, with 10 bases spanning the gap. DNA of the CDR3: TGTGCCAGCAGCTTTATCGGATATAATGAGCAGTTCTTC. Its translation is CASSFIGYNEQFF.

This clonotype has just a few counts. The chain combines TRBV18 with TRBJ2-5; either TRBD1 or TRBD2 may supply D (6 bases each). Trimming shortened V by 3 bases and J by 0 bases, and 14 bases separated the two germline ends. The CDR3 length is 16 residues. Germline V gene sequence: CDR1 KGHSH, CDR2 LQKENI. For the CDR3, the DNA is TGTGCCAGCTCACCTGAAGGGGGGCAGTACCAAGAGACCCAGTACTTC. Amino acids: CASSPEGGQYQETQYF.

This clonotype was counted ten times or more. V usage is TRBV5-1 and J usage is TRBJ2-3; a weak D match, TRBD2 (5 bases). The V gene lost 5 bases and the J gene lost 1 base, with 11 bases spanning the gap. Looked up from germline, CDR1 is SGHRS and CDR2 is YFSETQ. CDR3 length: 14 amino acids. In DNA form, the CDR3 reads TGCGCCAGCAGGGAGGCTCTAGGCACAGATACGCAGTATTTT. This sequence encodes CASREALGTDTQYF. The complete variable domain, with remaining parts taken from reference TRBV5-1 and TRBJ2-3, reads KAGVTQTPRYLIKTRGQQVTLSCSPISGHRSVSWYQQTPGQGLQFLFEYFSETQRNKGNFPGRFSGRQFSNSRSEMNVSTLELGDSALYLCASREALGTDTQYFGPGTRLTVL.

This chain connects TRBV28 to TRBJ1-4, with D perhaps matching TRBD1 (5 bases). The CDR3 loop spans 16 amino acids. The ends were cut back, 4 bases at V and 2 bases at J, with 14 bases in the middle. The germline gives CDR1 MDHEN, CDR2 SYDVKM. The CDR3 sequence: CASSSQGGATNEKLFF. In nucleotides, the CDR3 is TGTGCCAGCAGTTCCCAGGGTGGGGCTACTAATGAAAAACTGTTTTTT. The full variable domain, in which reference TRBV28 and TRBJ1-4 provide the parts outside the CDR3, is DVKVTQSSRYLVKRTGEKVFLECVQDMDHENMFWYRQDPGLGLRLIYFSYDVKMKEKGDIPEGYSVSREKKERFSLILESASTNQTSMYLCASSSQGGATNEKLFFGSGTQLSVL.

This clonotype was seen more than once but under ten times. The genes are TRBV6-5 and TRBJ2-5, with D possibly matching TRBD1 (5 bases). The V end was cut by 2 bases, the J end by 9 bases, with 7 bases between. The CDR3 runs to 11 residues. Germline V lookup: CDR1 MNHEY, CDR2 SVGAGI. The CDR3 region is CASSYQGAQYF. CDR3 nucleotides: TGTGCCAGCAGTTACCAAGGGGCCCAGTACTTC.

This clonotype has ten or more counts. V and J are TRBV10-3 and TRBJ2-1; the D call may be TRBD1 or TRBD2 (5 bases each). This CDR3 has 13 amino acids. Germline V gene lookup returns CDR1 ENHRY and CDR2 SYGVKD. V gave up 10 bases and J gave up 5 bases, with 15 bases separating them. The CDR3, as DNA: TGTGCCACCAGAGGGACGGGGAACAATGAGCAGTTCTTC. Residues: CATRGTGNNEQFF.

This clonotype was picked up many times. The J gene is TRBJ1-5, the V gene TRBV5-1, with 7 nucleotides matching TRBD1. Germline V lookup: CDR1 SGHRS, CDR2 YFSETQ. V dropped 4 bases and J dropped 2; count of bases not matched to a gene: 15. The CDR3 totals 18 residues. CDR3 sequence (DNA): TGCGCCAGCAGCGTCATAATTGAGGGGGCTGTCGGCAATCAGCCCCAGCATTTT. Translated, it gives CASSVIIEGAVGNQPQHF.

This clonotype came up many times. The CDR3 DNA is TGTGCCAGCAGTTTACGACAGGGGGCGTCGGATACGCAGTATTTT. This codes for CASSLRQGASDTQYF. The chain employs TRBV12-3 or TRBV12-4 and TRBJ2-3, with 10 bases aligning to TRBD1. This CDR3 region has 15 residues. V lost 2 bases to trimming and J lost 6 bases; unmatched junction nucleotides: 5.

The chain links TRBV7-3 to TRBJ2-3; 8 bases are a match to TRBD2. The CDR3 runs 14 residues. Germline trimming cut 5 bases from V and 6 bases from J; bases unmatched to any gene: 7. The germline gives CDR1 SGHTA, CDR2 FQGTGA. CDR3 region: CASSQWRGADTQYF. The CDR3 bases are TGTGCCAGCAGCCAATGGCGGGGGGCGGATACGCAGTATTTT.

This sequence joins TRBV18 and TRBJ2-1; possibly TRBD1 or TRBD2 for D (6 bases each). V shed 1 base and J shed 4 bases, with 14 bases lying between them. The CDR3 contains 16 residues. Germline V gene lookup returns CDR1 KGHSH and CDR2 LQKENI. This CDR3 reads CASSPLTGAGYNEQFF. Here the CDR3 DNA reads TGTGCCAGCTCACCACTAACGGGGGCAGGGTACAATGAGCAGTTCTTC. Complete variable domain (other parts from reference TRBV18 and TRBJ2-1): NAGVMQNPRHLVRRRGQEARLRCSPMKGHSHVYWYRQLPEEGLKFMVYLQKENIIDESGMPKERFSAEFPKEGPSILRIQQVVRGDSAAYFCASSPLTGAGYNEQFFGPGTRLTVL.

This clonotype was seen at least ten times. The rearrangement joins TRBV7-8 to TRBJ2-5; the match to TRBD2 covers 10 bases. CDR3 size: 16 residues. CDR1 SGHVS and CDR2 FQNEAQ come from the germline V gene. V shed 1 base, J shed 5 bases, and the junction held 7 bases outside the gene matches. In nucleotides, the CDR3 is TGTGCCAGCAGCTTAGGAAGCGGGAGGGCCGGGGAGACCCAGTACTTC. It encodes CASSLGSGRAGETQYF.

The chain joins TRBV12-3 or TRBV12-4 to TRBJ2-7; 7 bases map to TRBD2. V trimming: 5 bases; J trimming: 6 bases; junction bases outside the gene matches: 7. The CDR3 consists of 13 residues. CDR3 residues: CASSVGTTGEQYF. The CDR3 region has the DNA TGTGCCAGCAGTGTAGGGACTACTGGCGAGCAGTACTTC.

The rearrangement uses TRBV9 and TRBJ2-2; the match to TRBD1 covers 7 bases. Germline V gene data show CDR1 as SGDLS and CDR2 as YYNGEE. This CDR3 spans 17 amino acids. V lost 0 bases to trimming and J lost 2 bases; unmatched junction nucleotides: 7. CDR3 coding DNA: TGTGCCAGCAGCGTAGCCCGACAGGGTCTAAACACCGGGGAGCTGTTTTTT. Protein sequence: CASSVARQGLNTGELFF.

This clonotype was seen at least ten times. The chain employs TRBV3-1 and TRBJ2-3; no clear D. CDR1 is LGHDT, CDR2 YNNKEL, per germline (reference sequence). This CDR3 has 18 residues. The ends were cut back, 0 bases at V and 0 bases at J, with 16 bases in the middle. The CDR3 nucleotides are TGTGCCAGCAGCCAAGAATTCATCCGGGCAGCTAGCACAGATACGCAGTATTTT. Translated: CASSQEFIRAASTDTQYF.